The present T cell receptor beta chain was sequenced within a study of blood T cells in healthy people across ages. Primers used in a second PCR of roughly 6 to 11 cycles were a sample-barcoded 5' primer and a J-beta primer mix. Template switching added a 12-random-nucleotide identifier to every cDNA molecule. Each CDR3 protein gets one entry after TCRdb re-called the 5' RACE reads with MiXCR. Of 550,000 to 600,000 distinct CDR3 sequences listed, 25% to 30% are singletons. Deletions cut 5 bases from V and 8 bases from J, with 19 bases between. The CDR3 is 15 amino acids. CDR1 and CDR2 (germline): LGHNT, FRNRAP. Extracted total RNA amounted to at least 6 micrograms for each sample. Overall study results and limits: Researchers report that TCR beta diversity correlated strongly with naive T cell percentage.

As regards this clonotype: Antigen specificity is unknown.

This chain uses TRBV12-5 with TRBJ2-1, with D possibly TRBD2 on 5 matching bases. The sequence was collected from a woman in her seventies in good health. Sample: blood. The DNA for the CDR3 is TGTGCTAGTGGTACCGGGATTCGGGGTAGGCATGAGCAGTTCTTC. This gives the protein CASGTGIRGRHEQFF.